This TCR beta chain was observed in a study of cytomegalovirus exposure and HLA in healthy donors. A remark on this clone: Its antigen is not known.

The study, taken as a whole, reports: The study put 150 or so TCR beta chains on its list as cytomegalovirus-associated.

Trimming removed 3 bases from V and 11 bases from J; junction bases left unmatched: 11. Germline CDR1 is MRHNA and CDR2 is SNTAGT. The CDR3 covers 15 residues. Sequencing was performed with immunoSEQ multiplex PCR; in TCRdb, only in-frame clones are kept and a portion is missing. Of 150,000 to 200,000 clones in the sample, about 84% are singletons; the top ten hold 1.4% to 1.5%. Donors were drawn from the roughly 110-subject validation cohort, separate from the approximately 670-subject first cohort. The clonotype comes from a woman aged 18-35 years in good health and CMV-seronegative. The sequencing sample was made of PBMCs. V usage is TRBV6-4 and J usage is TRBJ2-1; TRBD2 matches 9 bases. Written as DNA, the CDR3 is TGTGCCAGCAGTGATTCAGCGGGGGGCCTCAAAAAGCAGTTCTTC. Translation: CASSDSAGGLKKQFF.